These 10 T cell receptor beta chains came from one sample sequenced in a study of OX40 agonist ivuxolimab in advanced cancers. Using immunoSEQ multiplex PCR, the repertoire was profiled, and TCRdb retains in-frame clones only, with some absent. This sample yields roughly 92,000 clones, of which 80% to 95% are seen a single time; about 3% belongs to the top ten. Material: CD4+ or CD8+ T cells sorted from blood, obtained in a trial of the OX40 agonist ivuxolimab. The receptors stem from an adult with an advanced solid tumor such as melanoma, head and neck, liver or kidney cancer.

This chain joins TRBV27 and TRBJ2-1; the D is unclear. This CDR3 region has 14 residues. Deletions cut 4 bases from V and 10 bases from J, with 17 bases between. The V gene's germline CDR1 is MNHEY and CDR2 SMNVEV (reference sequence). For the CDR3, the DNA is TGTGCCAGCAGTTCCTCCGACTTTGTGCGGGAGCAGTTCTTC. Translation gives CASSSSDFVREQFF.

The chain combines TRBV14 with TRBJ1-2; D not certain. Trimming took off 1 base at V and 2 bases at J, with 5 bases between the two ends. This CDR3 spans 13 amino acids. Per germline, CDR1 SGHDN and CDR2 FVKESK. The CDR3 nucleotides are TGTGCCAGCAGCCAAGGGCTAAACTATGGCTACACCTTC. Its protein is CASSQGLNYGYTF.

The gene calls are TRBV4-1 and TRBJ1-4, with no clear D. V lost 4 bases and J lost 7, with 13 bases in between. Germline CDR1 is MGHRA and CDR2 is YSYEKL. The CDR3 has 14 residues. As DNA, the CDR3 is TGCGCCAGCAGCCCCCGGCCCCTGGCTGAAAAACTGTTTTTT. Residues: CASSPRPLAEKLFF.

The V and J genes are TRBV27 and TRBJ1-1, with D perhaps TRBD1 (6 bases). The germline V gene has CDR1 MNHEY and CDR2 SMNVEV (reference sequence). CDR3 size: 14 residues. V was clipped by 5 bases and J by 1 base, with 11 bases between them. DNA for the CDR3: TGTGCCAGCAGTCCCCAGACAGGGAACACTGAAGCTTTCTTT. Its protein product is CASSPQTGNTEAFF.

V and J are TRBV5-6 and TRBJ2-2; TRBD2 might be the D (5 bases). The CDR3 spans 12 residues. Per the germline V gene, CDR1 is SGHDT and CDR2 is YYEEEE. V was cut by 7 bases and J by 7 bases, with 11 bases left in between. CDR3 in amino acids: CASGGLSGELFF. The CDR3 region has the DNA TGTGCCAGCGGAGGACTGAGCGGGGAGCTGTTTTTT.

The chain joins TRBV27 to TRBJ1-2, with 7 bases lining up with TRBD1. The junction had 9 bases not matched to a gene; V was cut back by 5 bases and J by 6 bases. This CDR3 has 14 residues. Germline lookup yields CDR1 MNHEY and CDR2 SMNVEV (reference sequence). The CDR3 DNA reads as TGTGCCAGCAGTACCAGGGGGGTTGGAAATGGCTACACCTTC. It encodes CASSTRGVGNGYTF.

The chain has TRBV2 and TRBJ1-5, with 11 positions matching TRBD1. The CDR3 length is 19 residues. In germline, CDR1 is SNHLY, CDR2 FYNNEI. The ends lost 3 bases at V and 0 bases at J; junction bases unmatched: 10. CDR3: CASSDGTGGRGNSNQPQHF. CDR3 nucleotide sequence: TGTGCCAGCAGTGACGGGACAGGGGGAAGGGGGAATAGCAATCAGCCCCAGCATTTT.

This clone turned up a few times. This CDR3 is also generated by other DNA sequences in the sample. The J gene is TRBJ1-1, the V gene TRBV4-3; D uncertain. The V gene's germline CDR1 is LGHNA and CDR2 YSLEER. V lost 0 bases, J lost 0 bases, and 8 bases lay in between. This CDR3 region has 15 residues. The chain's CDR3 is CASSQDGRVNTEAFF. CDR3 sequence (DNA): TGCGCCAGCAGCCAAGACGGGAGGGTGAACACTGAAGCTTTCTTT.

The count of this clone is one. The rearrangement links TRBV5-6 to TRBJ2-3, with D perhaps matching TRBD1 (6 bases). Trimming took off 1 base at V and 2 bases at J, with 11 bases between the two ends. There are 15 residues in the CDR3. The germline V gene encodes CDR1 SGHDT and CDR2 YYEEEE. The CDR3 nucleotides are TGTGCCAGCAGCTTGTCGGACAGATACACAGATACGCAGTATTTT. Protein product: CASSLSDRYTDTQYF.

The chain carries TRBV10-2 and TRBJ2-1, with 9 bases lining up with TRBD1. The CDR3 has 16 amino acids. CDR1 and CDR2 (germline): WSHSY, SAAADI. Losses at the gene ends were 3 bases for V and 7 bases for J; bases not matched to a gene: 10. DNA for the CDR3: TGCGCCAGCAGTGACCCGGGACAGGGTTTCAGGAATGAGCAGTTCTTC. Translating it yields CASSDPGQGFRNEQFF.